The rows below give T cell receptor beta chains drawn from one sample of a study of early T cells in non-severe SARS-CoV-2 infection. From the 5' RACE reads, TCRdb called clonotypes with MiXCR, one entry per CDR3 protein. Among under 70,000 distinct CDR3 sequences listed, 11% were seen once. Sequencing was performed on whole blood. The receptors were gathered from an adult who was a healthcare worker with PCR-confirmed SARS-CoV-2 infection or an uninfected control (not recorded which). Each CDR3 is given with its conserved first and last residue. Each record gives: CDR3 protein, CDR3 DNA, V gene, clone size, CDR3 length, J gene, D gene. The D gene is left open where the match is weak. Not every row has a clone size; where given, it reads once, few, many or a size class.

cdr3_aa: CASSGPSYGYTF; cdr3_nt: TGTGCCAGCAGTGGACCCTCTTATGGCTACACCTTC; v_call: TRBV2; clone_size: .; cdr3_length: 12; j_call: TRBJ1-2; d_call: .
cdr3_aa: CSVEFGQGLFPSYNEQFF; cdr3_nt: TGCAGCGTTGAATTCGGACAGGGTCTTTTTCCCTCCTACAATGAGCAGTTCTTC; v_call: TRBV29-1; clone_size: many; cdr3_length: 18; j_call: TRBJ2-1; d_call: TRBD1
cdr3_aa: CASSHNLKGPNTGELFF; cdr3_nt: TGTGCCAGCAGCCATAATCTGAAGGGCCCTAACACCGGGGAGCTGTTTTTT; v_call: TRBV9; clone_size: .; cdr3_length: 17; j_call: TRBJ2-2; d_call: .
cdr3_aa: CASSYSLTSGGQKRETQYF; cdr3_nt: TGTGCCAGCAGTTACTCGTTGACTAGCGGGGGCCAAAAGAGGGAGACCCAGTACTTC; v_call: TRBV6-5; clone_size: many; cdr3_length: 19; j_call: TRBJ2-5; d_call: TRBD2
cdr3_aa: CASSDPPKNIQYF; cdr3_nt: TGTGCCAGCAGCGACCCACCGAAAAACATTCAGTACTTC; v_call: TRBV7-3; clone_size: .; cdr3_length: 13; j_call: TRBJ2-4; d_call: .
cdr3_aa: CASGRGDPADTQYF; cdr3_nt: TGTGCCAGCGGGCGGGGGGATCCGGCAGATACGCAGTATTTT; v_call: TRBV11-2; clone_size: many; cdr3_length: 14; j_call: TRBJ2-3; d_call: TRBD2
cdr3_aa: CASSRGEDYGYTF; cdr3_nt: TGTGCCAGCAGTCGCGGCGAGGACTATGGCTACACCTTC; v_call: TRBV12-3/TRBV12-4; clone_size: many; cdr3_length: 13; j_call: TRBJ1-2; d_call: .
cdr3_aa: CSAGEGWGDTQYF; cdr3_nt: TGCAGTGCTGGGGAAGGGTGGGGAGATACGCAGTATTTT; v_call: TRBV20-1; clone_size: few; cdr3_length: 13; j_call: TRBJ2-3; d_call: .
cdr3_aa: CASSYVPNTGELFF; cdr3_nt: TGTGCCAGCAGTTACGTACCGAACACCGGGGAGCTGTTTTTT; v_call: TRBV2; clone_size: many; cdr3_length: 14; j_call: TRBJ2-2; d_call: .
cdr3_aa: CASSSGPSGTGELFF; cdr3_nt: TGTGCCAGCAGCTCCGGCCCTAGCGGAACCGGGGAGCTGTTTTTT; v_call: TRBV7-6; clone_size: .; cdr3_length: 15; j_call: TRBJ2-2; d_call: TRBD2
cdr3_aa: CASTKRESGTRTYEQYF; cdr3_nt: TGTGCCAGCACCAAGAGGGAATCAGGGACGAGGACCTACGAGCAGTACTTC; v_call: TRBV2; clone_size: many; cdr3_length: 17; j_call: TRBJ2-7; d_call: .
cdr3_aa: CASSAQERRSGNTIYF; cdr3_nt: TGTGCCAGCAGTGCGCAAGAGAGAAGGTCTGGAAACACCATATATTTT; v_call: TRBV6-2/TRBV6-3; clone_size: few; cdr3_length: 16; j_call: TRBJ1-3; d_call: .
cdr3_aa: CASSRGGGLAGERDNEQFF; cdr3_nt: TGTGCCAGCAGCCGAGGGGGCGGACTAGCGGGAGAAAGGGACAATGAGCAGTTCTTC; v_call: TRBV4-2; clone_size: many; cdr3_length: 19; j_call: TRBJ2-1; d_call: TRBD2
cdr3_aa: CASSQDGSILTYEQYF; cdr3_nt: TGCGCCAGCAGCCAAGATGGCAGCATCTTAACCTACGAGCAGTACTTC; v_call: TRBV4-1; clone_size: .; cdr3_length: 16; j_call: TRBJ2-7; d_call: .
cdr3_aa: CASSQLLVNTEAFF; cdr3_nt: TGTGCCAGCAGCCAACTTTTGGTTAACACTGAAGCTTTCTTT; v_call: TRBV14; clone_size: few; cdr3_length: 14; j_call: TRBJ1-1; d_call: .
cdr3_aa: CASSRIGSSYNEQFF; cdr3_nt: TGTGCCAGCAGCCGAATTGGAAGCTCCTACAATGAGCAGTTCTTC; v_call: TRBV14; clone_size: many; cdr3_length: 15; j_call: TRBJ2-1; d_call: .
cdr3_aa: CASSSGTGSYEQYF; cdr3_nt: TGCGCCAGCAGCTCCGGGACAGGAAGCTACGAGCAGTACTTC; v_call: TRBV5-1; clone_size: many; cdr3_length: 14; j_call: TRBJ2-7; d_call: TRBD1
cdr3_aa: CASSADRPNTEAFF; cdr3_nt: TGTGCCAGCAGCGCGGACAGGCCGAACACTGAAGCTTTCTTT; v_call: TRBV9; clone_size: few; cdr3_length: 14; j_call: TRBJ1-1; d_call: TRBD1
cdr3_aa: CASSSRLRAVEQYF; cdr3_nt: TGTGCCAGCAGTTCGAGATTGAGGGCGGTCGAGCAGTACTTC; v_call: TRBV27; clone_size: many; cdr3_length: 14; j_call: TRBJ2-7; d_call: .
cdr3_aa: CASSPLKGADGYTF; cdr3_nt: TGCGCCAGCAGTCCCCTTAAGGGGGCTGATGGCTACACCTTC; v_call: TRBV4-1; clone_size: many; cdr3_length: 14; j_call: TRBJ1-2; d_call: TRBD1
cdr3_aa: CAISESLGGGETQYF; cdr3_nt: TGTGCCATCAGTGAGTCCCTCGGGGGTGGCGAGACCCAGTACTTC; v_call: TRBV10-3; clone_size: many; cdr3_length: 15; j_call: TRBJ2-5; d_call: .
cdr3_aa: CSGGRDRYEQYF; cdr3_nt: TGCAGCGGTGGGCGAGACCGGTACGAGCAGTACTTC; v_call: TRBV29-1; clone_size: many; cdr3_length: 12; j_call: TRBJ2-7; d_call: .
cdr3_aa: CSVESRDPSYEQYF; cdr3_nt: TGCAGCGTTGAATCAAGGGACCCCTCCTACGAGCAGTACTTC; v_call: TRBV29-1; clone_size: .; cdr3_length: 14; j_call: TRBJ2-7; d_call: .
cdr3_aa: CASSAGTLDSGNTIYF; cdr3_nt: TGTGCTAGCAGCGCTGGGACGTTGGACTCTGGAAACACCATATATTTT; v_call: TRBV7-7; clone_size: many; cdr3_length: 16; j_call: TRBJ1-3; d_call: .
cdr3_aa: CASSLIRAASYEQYF; cdr3_nt: TGTGCCAGCAGCTTAATTAGGGCGGCGTCCTACGAGCAGTACTTC; v_call: TRBV7-2; clone_size: .; cdr3_length: 15; j_call: TRBJ2-7; d_call: .
cdr3_aa: CASGSLTSNQPQHF; cdr3_nt: TGTGCTAGTGGTTCCCTGACCAGCAATCAGCCCCAGCATTTT; v_call: TRBV12-5; clone_size: .; cdr3_length: 14; j_call: TRBJ1-5; d_call: .
cdr3_aa: CASSLARGVNTEAFF; cdr3_nt: TGTGCCAGCAGCTTAGCGCGGGGGGTTAACACTGAAGCTTTCTTT; v_call: TRBV7-9; clone_size: .; cdr3_length: 15; j_call: TRBJ1-1; d_call: .
cdr3_aa: CSVVGSGGHNEQFF; cdr3_nt: TGCAGCGTTGTGGGTAGCGGGGGCCACAATGAGCAGTTCTTC; v_call: TRBV29-1; clone_size: many; cdr3_length: 14; j_call: TRBJ2-1; d_call: TRBD2
cdr3_aa: CSAHGQGGHGELFF; cdr3_nt: TGCAGTGCTCACGGACAGGGAGGGCACGGGGAGCTGTTTTTT; v_call: TRBV20-1; clone_size: many; cdr3_length: 14; j_call: TRBJ2-2; d_call: .
cdr3_aa: CSARKGVTGELFF; cdr3_nt: TGCAGTGCTAGGAAAGGGGTCACCGGGGAGCTGTTTTTT; v_call: TRBV20-1; clone_size: many; cdr3_length: 13; j_call: TRBJ2-2; d_call: .
cdr3_aa: CASLSYNEQFF; cdr3_nt: TGTGCCAGCCTCTCCTACAATGAGCAGTTCTTC; v_call: TRBV6-1; clone_size: many; cdr3_length: 11; j_call: TRBJ2-1; d_call: .
cdr3_aa: CASSHSAGLAGDRGELFF; cdr3_nt: TGTGCCAGCAGCCACTCCGCAGGACTAGCGGGAGATCGTGGGGAGCTGTTTTTT; v_call: TRBV4-2; clone_size: few; cdr3_length: 18; j_call: TRBJ2-2; d_call: TRBD2
cdr3_aa: CATSDPGGGETQYF; cdr3_nt: TGTGCCACCAGTGATCCCGGCGGGGGTGAGACCCAGTACTTC; v_call: TRBV24-1; clone_size: many; cdr3_length: 14; j_call: TRBJ2-5; d_call: TRBD2
cdr3_aa: CAWSRGQGNQPQHF; cdr3_nt: TGTGCCTGGAGTAGAGGGCAAGGGAATCAGCCCCAGCATTTT; v_call: TRBV30; clone_size: many; cdr3_length: 14; j_call: TRBJ1-5; d_call: .
cdr3_aa: CASSWRIVLGFQETQYF; cdr3_nt: TGTGCCAGCAGCTGGCGGATTGTGTTGGGGTTCCAAGAGACCCAGTACTTC; v_call: TRBV7-9; clone_size: .; cdr3_length: 17; j_call: TRBJ2-5; d_call: .
cdr3_aa: CASTKTSGQETQYF; cdr3_nt: TGTGCCAGCACGAAAACTAGCGGCCAAGAGACCCAGTACTTC; v_call: TRBV6-1; clone_size: .; cdr3_length: 14; j_call: TRBJ2-5; d_call: TRBD2
cdr3_aa: CASSVGVADSKETQYF; cdr3_nt: TGTGCCAGCAGCGTAGGAGTAGCCGACTCAAAAGAGACCCAGTACTTC; v_call: TRBV9; clone_size: .; cdr3_length: 16; j_call: TRBJ2-5; d_call: .
cdr3_aa: CASTGTGWETQYF; cdr3_nt: TGCGCCAGCACCGGGACAGGGTGGGAGACCCAGTACTTC; v_call: TRBV5-1; clone_size: .; cdr3_length: 13; j_call: TRBJ2-5; d_call: TRBD1
cdr3_aa: CASNREEHNEQFF; cdr3_nt: TGTGCCAGCAACCGTGAGGAACACAATGAGCAGTTCTTC; v_call: TRBV6-1; clone_size: many; cdr3_length: 13; j_call: TRBJ2-1; d_call: .
cdr3_aa: CSARWVGEQYF; cdr3_nt: TGCAGTGCCCGTTGGGTGGGGGAGCAGTACTTC; v_call: TRBV20-1; clone_size: many; cdr3_length: 11; j_call: TRBJ2-7; d_call: .
cdr3_aa: CSASGRTTDTQYF; cdr3_nt: TGCAGTGCTAGCGGGAGGACCACAGATACGCAGTATTTT; v_call: TRBV20-1; clone_size: many; cdr3_length: 13; j_call: TRBJ2-3; d_call: TRBD2
cdr3_aa: CASSPEARDEKLFF; cdr3_nt: TGTGCCAGCAGCCCAGAAGCGAGGGATGAAAAACTGTTTTTT; v_call: TRBV11-2; clone_size: many; cdr3_length: 14; j_call: TRBJ1-4; d_call: .
cdr3_aa: CASAGDHSPLHF; cdr3_nt: TGTGCCTCCGCGGGTGACCATTCACCCCTCCACTTT; v_call: TRBV9; clone_size: few; cdr3_length: 12; j_call: TRBJ1-6; d_call: .
cdr3_aa: CASSYPEGGTQYF; cdr3_nt: TGTGCCAGCAGTTACCCGGAGGGGGGTACGCAGTATTTT; v_call: TRBV25-1; clone_size: many; cdr3_length: 13; j_call: TRBJ2-3; d_call: .